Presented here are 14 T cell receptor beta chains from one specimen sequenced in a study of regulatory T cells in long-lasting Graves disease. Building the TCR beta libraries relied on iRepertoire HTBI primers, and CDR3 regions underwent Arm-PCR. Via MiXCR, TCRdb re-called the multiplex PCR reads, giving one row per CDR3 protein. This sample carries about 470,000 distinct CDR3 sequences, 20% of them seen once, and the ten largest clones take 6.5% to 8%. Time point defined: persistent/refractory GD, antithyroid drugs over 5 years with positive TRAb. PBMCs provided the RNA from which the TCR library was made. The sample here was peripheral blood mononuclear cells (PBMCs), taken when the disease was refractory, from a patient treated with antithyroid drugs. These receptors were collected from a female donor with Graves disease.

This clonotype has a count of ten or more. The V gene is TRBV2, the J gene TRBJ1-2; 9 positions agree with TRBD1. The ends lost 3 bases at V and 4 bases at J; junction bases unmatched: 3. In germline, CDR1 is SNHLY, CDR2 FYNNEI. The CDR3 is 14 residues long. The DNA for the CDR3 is TGTGCCAGCAGTGAGGACAGGGGCGGCTATGGCTACACCTTC. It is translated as CASSEDRGGYGYTF.

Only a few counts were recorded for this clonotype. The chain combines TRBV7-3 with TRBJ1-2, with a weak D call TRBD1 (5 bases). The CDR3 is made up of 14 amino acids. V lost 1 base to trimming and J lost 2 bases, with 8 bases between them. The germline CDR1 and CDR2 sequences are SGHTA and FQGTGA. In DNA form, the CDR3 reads TGTGCCAGCAGCTTAATCCCAGGGAACTATGGCTACACCTTC. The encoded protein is CASSLIPGNYGYTF. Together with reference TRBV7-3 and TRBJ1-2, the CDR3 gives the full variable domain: GAGVSQTPSNKVTEKGKYVELRCDPISGHTALYWYRQSLGQGPEFLIYFQGTGAADDSGLPNDRFFAVRPEGSVSTLKIQRTERGDSAVYLCASSLIPGNYGYTFGSGTRLTVV.

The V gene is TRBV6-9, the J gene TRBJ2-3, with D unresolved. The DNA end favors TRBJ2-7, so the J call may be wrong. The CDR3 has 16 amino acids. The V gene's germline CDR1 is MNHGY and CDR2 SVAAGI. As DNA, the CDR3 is TGTGCCAGCAGTTACCTGGATCGTAACCCTCTCTGGGAGCAGTACTTC. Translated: CASSYLDRNPLWEQYF.

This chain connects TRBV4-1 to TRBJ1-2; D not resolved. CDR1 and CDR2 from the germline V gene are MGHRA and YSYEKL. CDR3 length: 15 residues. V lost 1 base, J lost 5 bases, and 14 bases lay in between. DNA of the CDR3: TGCGCCAGCAGCCAAGGTTGGGCGCCGGGGTATGGCTACACCTTC. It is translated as CASSQGWAPGYGYTF.

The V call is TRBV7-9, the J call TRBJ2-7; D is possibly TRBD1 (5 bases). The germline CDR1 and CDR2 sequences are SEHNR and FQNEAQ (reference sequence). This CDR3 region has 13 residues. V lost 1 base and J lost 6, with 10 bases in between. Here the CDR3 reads CASSLDRSVEQYF. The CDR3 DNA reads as TGTGCCAGCAGCTTAGACAGGTCGGTCGAGCAGTACTTC.

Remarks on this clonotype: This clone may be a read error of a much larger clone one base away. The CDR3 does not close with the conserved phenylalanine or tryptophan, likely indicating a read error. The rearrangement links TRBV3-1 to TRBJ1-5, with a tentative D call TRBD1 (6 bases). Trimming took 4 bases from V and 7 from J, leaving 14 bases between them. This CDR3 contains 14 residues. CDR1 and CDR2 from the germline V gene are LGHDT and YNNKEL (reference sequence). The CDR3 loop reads CASSPYRVGQPQHL. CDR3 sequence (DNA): TGTGCCAGCAGCCCATACAGGGTTGGCCAGCCCCAGCATCTT.

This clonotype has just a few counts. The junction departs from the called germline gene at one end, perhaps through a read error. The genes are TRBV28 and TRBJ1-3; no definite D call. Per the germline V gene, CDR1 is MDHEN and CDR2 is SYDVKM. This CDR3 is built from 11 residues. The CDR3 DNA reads TGTGTCAGCACTTCTGGAAACACCATATATTTT. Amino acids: CVSTSGNTIYF.

CDR3: CASFAGTGIHNEQFF. The CDR3 nucleotides read TGTGCCAGCTTTGCCGGGACAGGGATCCACAATGAGCAGTTCTTC. The rearrangement joins TRBV28 to TRBJ2-1; 9 bases are shared with TRBD1. V lost 8 bases and J lost 5; bases outside the gene matches: 10. This CDR3 spans 15 amino acids. In germline, CDR1 is MDHEN, CDR2 SYDVKM.

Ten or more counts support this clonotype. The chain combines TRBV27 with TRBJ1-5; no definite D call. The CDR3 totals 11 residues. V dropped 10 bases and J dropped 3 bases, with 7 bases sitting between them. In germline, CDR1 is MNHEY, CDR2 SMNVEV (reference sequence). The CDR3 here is CAKRFNQPQHF. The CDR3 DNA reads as TGTGCCAAGCGATTCAATCAGCCCCAGCATTTT.

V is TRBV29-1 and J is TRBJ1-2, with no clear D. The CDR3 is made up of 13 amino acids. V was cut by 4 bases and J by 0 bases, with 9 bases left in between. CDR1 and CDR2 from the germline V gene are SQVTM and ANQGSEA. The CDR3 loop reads CSVGSFSNYGYTF. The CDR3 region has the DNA TGCAGCGTTGGGTCCTTTTCTAACTATGGCTACACCTTC.

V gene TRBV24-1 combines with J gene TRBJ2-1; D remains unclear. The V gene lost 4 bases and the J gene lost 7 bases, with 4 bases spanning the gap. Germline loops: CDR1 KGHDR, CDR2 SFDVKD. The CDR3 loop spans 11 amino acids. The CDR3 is CATSDFNEQFF. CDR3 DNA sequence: TGTGCCACCAGTGACTTTAATGAGCAGTTCTTC.

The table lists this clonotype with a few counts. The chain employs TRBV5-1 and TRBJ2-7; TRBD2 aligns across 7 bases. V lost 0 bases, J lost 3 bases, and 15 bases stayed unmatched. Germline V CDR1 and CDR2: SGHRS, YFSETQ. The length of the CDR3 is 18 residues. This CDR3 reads CASSLAALSAGVSYEQYF. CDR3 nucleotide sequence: TGCGCCAGCAGCTTGGCCGCATTATCTGCGGGAGTAAGCTACGAGCAGTACTTC.

The CDR3 here is CATSRDLRRGETQYF. The CDR3 DNA is TGTGCCACCAGCAGAGATTTAAGGCGGGGGGAGACCCAGTACTTC. This chain joins TRBV15 and TRBJ2-5; TRBD2 aligns across 7 bases. This CDR3 has 15 amino acids. Germline-derived CDR1 and CDR2 are LNHNV and YYDKDF (reference sequence). The V and J ends lost 0 bases and 5 bases, in that order; junction bases with no gene match: 6. The entire variable domain, with the rest obtained from reference TRBV15 and TRBJ2-5, is as follows: DAMVIQNPRYQVTQFGKPVTLSCSQTLNHNVMYWYQQKSSQAPKLLFHYYDKDFNNEADTPDNFQSRRPNTSFCFLDIRSPGLGDTAMYLCATSRDLRRGETQYFGPGTRLLVL.

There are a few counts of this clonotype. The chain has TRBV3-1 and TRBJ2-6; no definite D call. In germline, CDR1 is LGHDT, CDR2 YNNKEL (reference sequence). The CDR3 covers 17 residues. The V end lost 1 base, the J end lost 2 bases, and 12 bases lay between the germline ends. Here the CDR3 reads CASSQAIPGAGANVLTF. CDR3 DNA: TGTGCCAGCAGCCAAGCCATCCCAGGTGCTGGGGCCAACGTCCTGACTTTC.